The 23 T cell receptor beta chains reported below all come from one sample, sequenced in a study of T-cell memory formation after mild COVID-19. A single record per CDR3 protein comes from TCRdb applying MiXCR to the 5' RACE reads. Among about 400,000 distinct CDR3 sequences listed, roughly a quarter were seen once. The specimen sequenced was PBMCs or a T cell subset sorted from them (not recorded which). All receptors derive from an adult woman who had mild COVID-19 (a few samples of this study predate the infection). Cell type and time point are not known.

The V call is TRBV13, the J call TRBJ2-2; D possibly corresponds to TRBD2 (5 bases). The V end lost 3 bases, the J end lost 0 bases, and 8 bases lay between the germline ends. Germline CDR1 PRHDT, CDR2 FYEKMQ (reference sequence). CDR3 length: 15 amino acids. Here the CDR3 DNA reads TGTGCCAGCAGCTTGGAGGAGACGAACACCGGGGAGCTGTTTTTT. Translating gives CASSLEETNTGELFF.

In its sample, this clonotype was seen a few times. The chain combines TRBV27 with TRBJ2-3, with D uncertain. V lost 6 bases to trimming and J lost 2 bases, with 9 bases between them. Germline assignment: CDR1 MNHEY and CDR2 SMNVEV (reference sequence). The CDR3 loop spans 13 amino acids. CDR3 in amino acids: CASRYPNTDTQYF. The CDR3 nucleotides read TGTGCCAGCAGATACCCCAACACAGATACGCAGTATTTT.

This chain links TRBV27 with TRBJ1-1; D might be TRBD1 (6 bases). Germline CDR1 and CDR2: MNHEY and SMNVEV (reference sequence). The length of the CDR3 is 15 residues. V was shortened by 1 base and J by 1 base, with 10 bases between the two germline ends. The CDR3 region is CASSLYGGANTEAFF. Written as DNA, the CDR3 is TGTGCCAGCAGTTTATACGGGGGCGCGAACACTGAAGCTTTCTTT.

This clonotype was recorded a few times. The genes are TRBV12-3 or TRBV12-4 and TRBJ2-7, with 7 bases fitting TRBD2. CDR3 length equals 15 residues. The ends lost 6 bases at V and 3 bases at J; junction bases unmatched: 11. Here the CDR3 DNA reads TGTGCCAGCAGCTTTATAGCGGGTCCTGACTACGAGCAGTACTTC. Translating it yields CASSFIAGPDYEQYF.

This clonotype was observed at least ten times. The chain employs TRBV7-2 and TRBJ1-2; D is perhaps TRBD1 (5 bases). Deletions cut 3 bases from V and 4 bases from J, with 18 bases between. Looked up from germline, CDR1 is SGHTA and CDR2 is FQGNSA. The length of the CDR3 is 16 residues. The CDR3 loop reads CASSFRQGAISYGYTF. In DNA form, the CDR3 reads TGTGCCAGCAGCTTCCGGCAGGGCGCGATTAGCTATGGCTACACCTTC.

The rearrangement links TRBV29-1 to TRBJ1-2, with a weak D call TRBD1 (5 bases). The CDR3 runs to 14 residues. CDR1 is SQVTM, CDR2 ANQGSEA, per germline. With 3 bases removed from V and 4 bases from J, the gap between germline ends came to 15 bases. CDR3 DNA sequence: TGCAGCGTTGATCTGCAGGGCCACCTCTATGGCTACACCTTC. This codes for CSVDLQGHLYGYTF.

The chain joins TRBV7-9 to TRBJ1-5; D gene ambiguous. Per germline, CDR1 SEHNR and CDR2 FQNEAQ (reference sequence). The CDR3 totals 12 residues. Trimming cost V 8 bases and J 1 base, with 6 bases left between them. The CDR3 DNA is TGTGCCAGCCAAGGGAGCAATCAGCCCCAGCATTTT. This translates into CASQGSNQPQHF. Looking up the rest from reference TRBV7-9 and TRBJ1-5 gives the full variable domain: DTGVSQNPRHKITKRGQNVTFRCDPISEHNRLYWYRQTLGQGPEFLTYFQNEAQLEKSRLLSDRFSAERPKGSFSTLEIQRTEQGDSAMYLCASQGSNQPQHFGDGTRLSIL.

This chain uses TRBV20-1 with TRBJ1-6; D is possibly TRBD1 (6 bases). The CDR3 is 14 residues long. V was pared by 2 bases and J by 6 bases, with 11 bases between. Germline-derived CDR1 and CDR2 are DFQATT and SNEGSKA (reference sequence). The CDR3 bases are TGCAGTGCTAGACCCGGACAGAGTAATTCACCCCTCCACTTT. Its protein product is CSARPGQSNSPLHF.

This chain links TRBV24-1 with TRBJ1-2; 9 bases are a match to TRBD1. This CDR3 is built from 15 residues. Per the germline V gene, CDR1 is KGHDR and CDR2 is SFDVKD. V was clipped by 3 bases and J by 5 bases; unmatched bases: 6. The CDR3: CATSDHRGLSYGYTF. Here the CDR3 DNA reads TGTGCCACCAGTGATCACAGGGGGCTGTCGTATGGCTACACCTTC.

J is TRBJ1-4 and V is TRBV18; 8 nucleotides agree with TRBD1. Germline values: CDR1 KGHSH, CDR2 LQKENI. CDR3 length: 16 amino acids. After removal of 4 bases from V and 7 bases from J, the junction contained 11 bases not matched to a gene. CDR3 amino acids: CASSRTSGQGFEKLFF. The CDR3 DNA reads TGTGCCAGCTCACGTACTAGTGGACAGGGTTTTGAAAAACTGTTTTTT.

This rearrangement joins TRBV5-1 to TRBJ2-3; a weak D match, TRBD1 (6 bases). Trimming shortened V by 4 bases and J by 5 bases, and 23 bases separated the two germline ends. The CDR3 is 17 residues long. Germline V CDR1 and CDR2: SGHRS, YFSETQ. CDR3 sequence (DNA): TGCGCCAGCAGCCCAATGGGGGCGGACAGTGAGGTAGATACGCAGTATTTT. It codes for CASSPMGADSEVDTQYF.

The chain employs TRBV5-4 and TRBJ2-7; D call uncertain. There are 12 residues in the CDR3. Germline CDR1 is SGHNT and CDR2 is YYREEE (reference sequence). V was trimmed by 4 bases and J by 5 bases, leaving 10 bases between them. The CDR3 reads CASSHEYNEQYF. The CDR3 nucleotides read TGTGCCAGCAGCCACGAGTATAACGAGCAGTACTTC. Drawing the rest from reference TRBV5-4 and TRBJ2-7, the complete variable domain is ETGVTQSPTHLIKTRGQQVTLRCSSQSGHNTVSWYQQALGQGPQFIFQYYREEENGRGNFPPRFSGLQFPNYSSELNVNALELDDSALYLCASSHEYNEQYFGPGTRLTVT.

This sequence joins TRBV20-1 and TRBJ2-5; weak D call: TRBD2 (6 bases). CDR3 length: 13 amino acids. Germline CDR1 is DFQATT and CDR2 is SNEGSKA (reference sequence). The germline V and J ends were trimmed by 4 bases and 5 bases, with 14 bases remaining between them. CDR3 bases: TGCAGTGCTATGTGGCAAGGGAGGGAGACCCAGTACTTC. This translates into CSAMWQGRETQYF.

V and J are TRBV6-6 and TRBJ1-3; D not certain. This CDR3 spans 11 amino acids. Germline-derived CDR1 and CDR2 are MNHNY and SVGAGI (reference sequence). Trimming stripped 7 bases from V and 3 bases from J, with 4 bases between. The CDR3 DNA follows: TGTGCCAGCATTGATGGAAACACCATATATTTT. It yields the protein CASIDGNTIYF.

This CDR3 is CSAREGGEQFF. CDR3 bases: TGCAGTGCTAGAGAGGGAGGTGAGCAGTTCTTC. V gene TRBV20-1 combines with J gene TRBJ2-1; possible D gene TRBD2, 6 bases. The germline gives CDR1 DFQATT, CDR2 SNEGSKA (reference sequence). V lost 0 bases and J lost 9, with 6 bases in between. The CDR3 length is 11 residues.

In its sample, this clonotype was seen a few times. The rearrangement uses TRBV4-3 and TRBJ2-5; the D gene is possibly TRBD2 (6 bases). Germline CDR1 reads LGHNA; CDR2 reads YSLEER. The CDR3 is 14 residues long. Trimming removed 3 bases at V and 5 bases at J, with 13 bases between. The CDR3 sequence is CASSHSGRGETQYF. The CDR3 DNA reads TGCGCCAGCAGCCATTCCGGGAGAGGCGAGACCCAGTACTTC.

This clonotype has just a few counts. This chain joins TRBV4-3 and TRBJ1-2, with a possible D match to TRBD1 (5 bases). CDR3 length: 15 amino acids. The germline V gene encodes CDR1 LGHNA and CDR2 YSLEER. V was pared by 4 bases and J by 4 bases, with 16 bases between. The CDR3 coding sequence is TGCGCCAGCAGCCTCGCCGCCGGGGCCCGCTATGGCTACACCTTC. This codes for CASSLAAGARYGYTF.

The chain combines TRBV28 with TRBJ1-2; D not resolved. The CDR3 loop spans 14 amino acids. Germline CDR1 MDHEN, CDR2 SYDVKM. V lost 3 bases and J 4 bases, leaving 12 bases between the germline ends. CDR3 in amino acids: CASSFDGRSYGYTF. The CDR3 DNA sequence: TGTGCCAGCAGTTTCGACGGGCGGAGCTATGGCTACACCTTC.

The J gene is TRBJ2-5, the V gene TRBV28, with 10 bases fitting TRBD2. The CDR3 is 16 residues long. The germline gives CDR1 MDHEN, CDR2 SYDVKM. With 6 bases clipped from V and 5 bases from J, the junction kept 12 bases outside the gene matches. CDR3 sequence (DNA): TGTGCCAGCAGCCGGTTGGGGGGACTAGCGAGGGAGACCCAGTACTTC. Translating it yields CASSRLGGLARETQYF. The whole variable domain, filled in from reference TRBV28 and TRBJ2-5, reads DVKVTQSSRYLVKRTGEKVFLECVQDMDHENMFWYRQDPGLGLRLIYFSYDVKMKEKGDIPEGYSVSREKKERFSLILESASTNQTSMYLCASSRLGGLARETQYFGPGTRLLVL.

The chain joins TRBV7-3 to TRBJ1-6, with D possibly TRBD1 on 6 matching bases. The CDR3 is 14 residues long. Germline V gives CDR1 SGHTA, CDR2 FQGTGA. Trimming removed 4 bases from V and 6 bases from J, with 10 bases in between. CDR3: CASSYDRFNSPLHF. CDR3 coding DNA: TGTGCCAGCAGCTATGACAGGTTTAATTCACCCCTCCACTTT.

The chain joins TRBV18 to TRBJ1-6, with 8 bases aligning to TRBD1. After removal of 6 bases from V and 0 bases from J, the junction contained 13 bases not matched to a gene. CDR1 is KGHSH, CDR2 LQKENI, per germline. The CDR3 has 19 residues. The CDR3 DNA reads as TGTGCCAGCTCTACGGGACAGGTCTTCACTAGCTCCTATAATTCACCCCTCCACTTT. Its translation is CASSTGQVFTSSYNSPLHF. Complete variable domain (other parts from reference TRBV18 and TRBJ1-6): NAGVMQNPRHLVRRRGQEARLRCSPMKGHSHVYWYRQLPEEGLKFMVYLQKENIIDESGMPKERFSAEFPKEGPSILRIQQVVRGDSAAYFCASSTGQVFTSSYNSPLHFGNGTRLTVT.

This clonotype was detected a few times. The chain has TRBV12-3 or TRBV12-4 and TRBJ1-5; the D gene is possibly TRBD1 (5 bases). The CDR3 covers 16 residues. Trimming stripped 4 bases from V and 7 bases from J, with 20 bases between. The chain's CDR3 is CASSWGGRGSGQPQHF. The CDR3 coding sequence is TGTGCCAGCAGTTGGGGGGGTCGGGGTTCGGGACAGCCCCAGCATTTT.

The chain carries TRBV2 and TRBJ2-7; TRBD2 is a possible D gene (5 bases). The CDR3 runs 13 residues. V gave up 7 bases and J gave up 2 bases, with 12 bases separating them. The germline V gene encodes CDR1 SNHLY and CDR2 FYNNEI. CDR3 region: CASTDGVTYEQYF. The CDR3, as DNA: TGTGCCAGCACCGACGGGGTGACCTACGAGCAGTACTTC.